One and the same sample provided the 12 T cell receptor beta chains below, sequenced in a study of T-cell memory formation after mild COVID-19. TCRdb reprocessed the 5' RACE reads via MiXCR and lists one record per CDR3 protein. The repertoire includes some 200,000 distinct CDR3 sequences, just over 9.5% of them detected once, and about 3.8% sits in the top ten. What was sequenced was PBMCs or a T cell subset sorted from them (not recorded which). Every receptor here comes from a man between 18 and 29 years old who had mild COVID-19 (a few samples of this study predate the infection). Cell type and time point are not known.

J is TRBJ1-4 and V is TRBV29-1; 9 bases are a match to TRBD1. CDR1 SQVTM and CDR2 ANQGSEA come from the germline V gene. The J segment lost 5 bases and the V segment lost 7 bases, leaving 2 bases of the junction unmatched. The CDR3 has 12 residues. In nucleotides, the CDR3 is TGCAGCGCTGGACAGGGGAATGAAAAACTGTTTTTT. This codes for CSAGQGNEKLFF.

In its sample, this clonotype was seen a few times. J is TRBJ2-5 and V is TRBV7-2; TRBD1 agrees at 9 bases. The V gene end was trimmed by 1 base and the J gene end by 6 bases; junction bases not matched to a gene: 6. Germline V lookup: CDR1 SGHTA, CDR2 FQGNSA. This CDR3 region has 15 residues. The CDR3 loop reads CASSLGLGQGKTQYF. The CDR3 nucleotides read TGTGCCAGCAGCTTAGGACTAGGACAGGGGAAGACCCAGTACTTC.

The table lists this clonotype with many counts. This chain links TRBV20-1 with TRBJ1-5, with TRBD1 matching over 7 bases. The length of the CDR3 is 12 residues. In germline, CDR1 is DFQATT, CDR2 SNEGSKA (reference sequence). J gave up 4 bases and V 5 bases, and 2 bases lay outside the gene matches. CDR3 nucleotide sequence: TGCAGTGCTCTACAGGGGAATCAGCCCCAGCATTTT. It specifies CSALQGNQPQHF.

This clonotype was detected a few times. This chain links TRBV5-1 with TRBJ2-2; tentative D call: TRBD1 (6 bases). The CDR3 covers 16 residues. V lost 3 bases to trimming and J lost 13 bases, with 25 bases between them. Germline values: CDR1 SGHRS, CDR2 YFSETQ. CDR3: CASSSPTGSWDTPLFF. In nucleotides, the CDR3 is TGCGCCAGCAGCTCCCCGACAGGCTCCTGGGACACGCCGCTGTTTTTT.

There are a few counts of this clonotype. The chain links TRBV12-5 to TRBJ1-5, with 7 bases lining up with TRBD1. V trimming: 7 bases; J trimming: 7 bases; junction bases outside the gene matches: 10. Looked up from germline, CDR1 is LGHNT and CDR2 is FRNRAP. The CDR3 loop spans 14 amino acids. This chain's CDR3 is CASASSGGGQPQHF. In DNA, the CDR3 is TGTGCTAGTGCCTCATCAGGGGGAGGGCAGCCCCAGCATTTT. Combining the CDR3 with reference TRBV12-5 and TRBJ1-5 gives the whole variable domain DARVTQTPRHKVTEMGQEVTMRCQPILGHNTVFWYRQTMMQGLELLAYFRNRAPLDDSGMPKDRFSAEMPDATLATLKIQPSEPRDSAVYFCASASSGGGQPQHFGDGTRLSIL.

On this clonotype: The junction departs from the called germline gene at one end, perhaps through a read error. The chain carries TRBV6-2 or TRBV6-3 and TRBJ1-4, with D tentatively TRBD1 (6 bases). There are 11 residues in the CDR3. The V gene's germline CDR1 is MNHEY and CDR2 SVGEGT. CDR3 protein: CASSQGSPAIF. CDR3 bases: TGTGCCAGCAGCCAGGGGTCTCCGGCGATTTTT.

This clonotype was counted at least ten times. In DNA form, the CDR3 reads TGCGCCAGCAGTCTTCAGGCGGGGGGTCCCGGGGAGCTGTTTTTT. It specifies CASSLQAGGPGELFF. This rearrangement joins TRBV5-1 to TRBJ2-2; 8 bases map to TRBD2. CDR1 and CDR2 (germline): SGHRS, YFSETQ. The junction had 9 bases not matched to a gene; V was cut back by 5 bases and J by 6 bases. This CDR3 comprises 15 residues.

This chain connects TRBV4-3 to TRBJ1-4; perhaps TRBD1 as D (5 bases). This CDR3 is built from 18 residues. From germline, CDR1 is LGHNA and CDR2 YSLEER. The V gene lost 2 bases and the J gene lost 4 bases, with 20 bases spanning the gap. The chain's CDR3 is CASSQRRGQRGLNEKLFF. CDR3 DNA sequence: TGCGCCAGCAGCCAACGTAGGGGCCAAAGGGGCCTTAATGAAAAACTGTTTTTT.

The V and J genes are TRBV20-1 and TRBJ2-5, with 10 bases fitting TRBD1. The CDR3 sequence is 16 residues long. CDR1 DFQATT and CDR2 SNEGSKA come from the germline V gene (reference sequence). The junction had 11 bases not matched to a gene; V was cut back by 5 bases and J by 2 bases. The CDR3 spells CSAFFYRTGGQETQYF. CDR3 in DNA: TGCAGTGCTTTTTTCTACCGGACAGGGGGACAAGAGACCCAGTACTTC.

The chain recombines TRBV7-7 with TRBJ2-1, with TRBD1 identical over 7 bases. Germline loops: CDR1 SSHAT, CDR2 FNYEAQ (reference sequence). V shed 5 bases and J 6 bases; nucleotides not matched to a gene: 7. This CDR3 spans 14 amino acids. CDR3 sequence reads: CASSRTGTTNEQFF. The DNA of the CDR3 is TGTGCCAGCAGCCGGACAGGTACTACCAATGAGCAGTTCTTC. The whole variable domain, remainder taken from reference TRBV7-7 and TRBJ2-1, is GAGVSQSPRYKVTKRGQDVTLRCDPISSHATLYWYQQALGQGPEFLTYFNYEAQPDKSGLPSDRFSAERPEGSISTLTIQRTEQRDSAMYRCASSRTGTTNEQFFGPGTRLTVL.

This clonotype was counted at least ten times. V usage is TRBV5-1 and J usage is TRBJ2-7; unclear D gene. This CDR3 region has 14 residues. The ends were cut back, 2 bases at V and 6 bases at J, with 15 bases in the middle. Germline CDR1 reads SGHRS; CDR2 reads YFSETQ. Written as DNA, the CDR3 is TGCGCCAGCAGCTTAAGCGTTGGGTCGGTCGAGCAGTACTTC. Its protein is CASSLSVGSVEQYF. The variable domain in full, completed from reference TRBV5-1 and TRBJ2-7, reads KAGVTQTPRYLIKTRGQQVTLSCSPISGHRSVSWYQQTPGQGLQFLFEYFSETQRNKGNFPGRFSGRQFSNSRSEMNVSTLELGDSALYLCASSLSVGSVEQYFGPGTRLTVT.

This clonotype has a count of ten or more. The CDR3 nucleotides are TGCGCCAGCAGCTTGGCGGTAGCGGGGGGCCGGGATACGCAGTATTTT. The encoded protein is CASSLAVAGGRDTQYF. The V call is TRBV5-1, the J call TRBJ2-3; TRBD2 aligns across 10 bases. Germline CDR1 is SGHRS and CDR2 is YFSETQ. J lost 6 bases, V lost 0 bases, and 7 bases had no gene match. CDR3 size: 16 residues.